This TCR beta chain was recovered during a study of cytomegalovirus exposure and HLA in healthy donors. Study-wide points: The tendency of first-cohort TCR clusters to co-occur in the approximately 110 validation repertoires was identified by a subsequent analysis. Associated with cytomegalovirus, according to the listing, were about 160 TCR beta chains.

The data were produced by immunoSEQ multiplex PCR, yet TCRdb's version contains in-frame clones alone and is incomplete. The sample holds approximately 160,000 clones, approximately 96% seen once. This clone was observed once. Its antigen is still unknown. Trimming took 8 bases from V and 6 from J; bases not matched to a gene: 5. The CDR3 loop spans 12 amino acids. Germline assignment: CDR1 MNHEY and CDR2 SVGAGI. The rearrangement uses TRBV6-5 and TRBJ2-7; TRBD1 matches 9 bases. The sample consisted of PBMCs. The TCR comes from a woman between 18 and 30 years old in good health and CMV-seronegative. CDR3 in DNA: TGTGCCAGCGGTACAGGGGGCACCGAGCAGTACTTC. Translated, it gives CASGTGGTEQYF.